This T cell receptor beta chain was captured in a study of cytotoxic CD8 clonotypes in ibrutinib-treated CLL. Broader study findings: The clonality went up when patients responded to ibrutinib and dropped back toward baseline at progression. T-cell clonality at baseline went above that of age-matched healthy donors and rose and fell with circulating CD8+ T-cell counts.

Sequencing used immunoSEQ multiplex PCR; TCRdb keeps in-frame clones, though not all of them. Of about 300,000 clones in the sample, approximately 76% were seen once. A note on this clone: What it binds is unknown.

There are 15 residues in the CDR3. The V gene end was trimmed by 6 bases and the J gene end by 2 bases; junction bases not matched to a gene: 7. Germline V CDR1 and CDR2: MGHRA, YSYEKL. The material sequenced was PBMCs, taken at disease progression, from a patient treated with ibrutinib. This TCR was sampled from a human donor with chronic lymphocytic leukemia. V and J are TRBV4-1 and TRBJ2-1; 7 bases fit TRBD2. For the CDR3, the DNA is TGCGCCAGCAGAAGTAGCGGGCTCCCCTACAATGAGCAGTTCTTC. Translating it yields CASRSSGLPYNEQFF.